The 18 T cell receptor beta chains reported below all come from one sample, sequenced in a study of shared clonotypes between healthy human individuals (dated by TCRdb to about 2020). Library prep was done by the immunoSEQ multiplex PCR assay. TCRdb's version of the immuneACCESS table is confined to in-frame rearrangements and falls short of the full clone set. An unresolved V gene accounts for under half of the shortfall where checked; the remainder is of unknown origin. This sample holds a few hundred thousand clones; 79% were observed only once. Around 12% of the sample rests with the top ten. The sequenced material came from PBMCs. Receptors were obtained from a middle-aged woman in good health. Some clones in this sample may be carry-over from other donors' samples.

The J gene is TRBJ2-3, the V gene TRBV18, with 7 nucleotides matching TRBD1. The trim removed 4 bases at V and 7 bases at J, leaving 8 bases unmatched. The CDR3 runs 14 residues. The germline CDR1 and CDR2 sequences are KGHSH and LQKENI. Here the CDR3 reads CASSLDRRPNTQYF. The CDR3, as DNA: TGTGCCAGCTCACTGGACAGGAGGCCCAATACGCAGTATTTT.

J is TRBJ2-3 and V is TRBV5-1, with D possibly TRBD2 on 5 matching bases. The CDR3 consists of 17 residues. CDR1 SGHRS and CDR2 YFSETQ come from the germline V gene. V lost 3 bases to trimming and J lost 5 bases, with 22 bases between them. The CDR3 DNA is TGCGCCAGCAGCTCCGCTGGGCGGGCTGTTCGTGGAGATACGCAGTATTTT. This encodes CASSSAGRAVRGDTQYF. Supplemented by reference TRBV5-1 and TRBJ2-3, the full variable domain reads KAGVTQTPRYLIKTRGQQVTLSCSPISGHRSVSWYQQTPGQGLQFLFEYFSETQRNKGNFPGRFSGRQFSNSRSEMNVSTLELGDSALYLCASSSAGRAVRGDTQYFGPGTRLTVL.

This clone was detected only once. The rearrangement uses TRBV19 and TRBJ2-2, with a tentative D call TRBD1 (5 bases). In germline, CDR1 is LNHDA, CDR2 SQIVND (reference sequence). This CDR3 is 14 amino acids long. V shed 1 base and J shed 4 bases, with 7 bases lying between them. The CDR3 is CASSIGGATGELFF. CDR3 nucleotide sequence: TGTGCCAGTAGTATAGGTGGGGCCACCGGGGAGCTGTTTTTT. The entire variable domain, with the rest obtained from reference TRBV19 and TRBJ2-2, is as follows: DGGITQSPKYLFRKEGQNVTLSCEQNLNHDAMYWYRQDPGQGLRLIYYSQIVNDFQKGDIAEGYSVSREKKESFPLTVTSAQKNPTAFYLCASSIGGATGELFFGEGSRLTVL.

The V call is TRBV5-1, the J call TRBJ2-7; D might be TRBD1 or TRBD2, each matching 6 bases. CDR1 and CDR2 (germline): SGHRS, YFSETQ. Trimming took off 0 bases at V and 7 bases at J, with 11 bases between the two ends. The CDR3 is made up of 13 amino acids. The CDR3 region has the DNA TGCGCCAGCAGCTTGGAGGGGGGCCGGGAGCAGTACTTC. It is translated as CASSLEGGREQYF.

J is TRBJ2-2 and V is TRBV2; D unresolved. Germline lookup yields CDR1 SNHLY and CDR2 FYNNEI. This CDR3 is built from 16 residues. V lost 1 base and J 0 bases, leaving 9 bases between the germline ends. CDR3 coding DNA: TGTGCCAGCAGTGAAGTGAGAGGTACGAACACCGGGGAGCTGTTTTTT. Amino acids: CASSEVRGTNTGELFF.

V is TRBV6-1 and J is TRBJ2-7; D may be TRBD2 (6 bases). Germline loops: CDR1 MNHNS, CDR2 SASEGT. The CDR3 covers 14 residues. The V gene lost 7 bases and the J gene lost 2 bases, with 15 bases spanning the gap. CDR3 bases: TGTGCCAGCAAGGAGGGGAGGTTCCCCTACGAGCAGTACTTC. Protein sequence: CASKEGRFPYEQYF.

CDR3 DNA: TGCGCCAGCAGTACCACTAGCGGGACGTACAATGAGCAGTTCTTC. It yields the protein CASSTTSGTYNEQFF. The chain employs TRBV5-1 and TRBJ2-1; TRBD2 matches at 10 bases. With 5 bases clipped from V and 4 bases from J, the junction kept 6 bases outside the gene matches. Germline CDR1 reads SGHRS; CDR2 reads YFSETQ. This CDR3 contains 15 residues.

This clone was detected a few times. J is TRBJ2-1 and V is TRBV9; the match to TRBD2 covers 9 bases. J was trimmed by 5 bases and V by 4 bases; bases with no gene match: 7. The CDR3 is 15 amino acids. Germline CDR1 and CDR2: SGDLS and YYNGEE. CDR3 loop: CASSTLAGLNNEQFF. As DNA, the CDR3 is TGTGCCAGCAGCACACTAGCGGGTCTTAACAATGAGCAGTTCTTC.

Here the CDR3 DNA reads TGTGCCAGCAGCTTAGCTCCCACAGATACGCAGTATTTT. Translating gives CASSLAPTDTQYF. The chain is built from TRBV7-7 and TRBJ2-3; no clear D gene. V lost 0 bases and J lost 2, with 3 bases in between. The germline CDR1 and CDR2 sequences are SSHAT and FNYEAQ (reference sequence). This CDR3 has 13 amino acids.

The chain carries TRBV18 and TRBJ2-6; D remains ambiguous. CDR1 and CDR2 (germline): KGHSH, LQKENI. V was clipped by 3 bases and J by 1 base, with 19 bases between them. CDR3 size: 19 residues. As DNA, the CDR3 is TGTGCCAGCTCACCGATGACCCCACTCGGACGTTCTGGGGCCAACGTCCTGACTTTC. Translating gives CASSPMTPLGRSGANVLTF.

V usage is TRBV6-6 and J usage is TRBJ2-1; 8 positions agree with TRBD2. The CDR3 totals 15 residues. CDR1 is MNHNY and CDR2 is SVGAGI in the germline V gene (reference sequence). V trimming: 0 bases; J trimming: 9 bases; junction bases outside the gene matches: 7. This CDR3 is CASSYSSGRRTEQFF. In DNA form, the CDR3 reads TGTGCCAGCAGTTACTCGAGCGGGAGAAGGACTGAGCAGTTCTTC.

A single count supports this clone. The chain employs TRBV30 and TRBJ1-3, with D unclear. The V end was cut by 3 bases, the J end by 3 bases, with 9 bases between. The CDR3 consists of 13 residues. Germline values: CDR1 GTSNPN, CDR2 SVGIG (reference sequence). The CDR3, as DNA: TGTGCCTGGAGCAGAGGCAATGGAAACACCATATATTTT. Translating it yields CAWSRGNGNTIYF.

The CDR3 nucleotides read TGTGCCAGTAGCGTTTTAGCGGGAGATGGCGCCGAGCAGTACTTC. It is translated as CASSVLAGDGAEQYF. V gene TRBV19 combines with J gene TRBJ2-7; 9 bases map to TRBD2. Germline CDR1 is LNHDA and CDR2 is SQIVND (reference sequence). V gave up 6 bases and J gave up 6 bases; unmatched junction bases: 12. The CDR3 has 15 residues.

As DNA, the CDR3 is TGTGCCGGCGGGGAGCCTGCCACAGATACGCAGTATTTT. Protein sequence: CAGGEPATDTQYF. The V call is TRBV7-9, the J call TRBJ2-3; possible D gene TRBD2, 6 bases. Trimming removed 11 bases from V and 2 bases from J, with 14 bases in between. CDR3 length equals 13 residues. The germline V gene has CDR1 SEHNR and CDR2 FQNEAQ (reference sequence). The full variable domain, with the rest looked up from reference TRBV7-9 and TRBJ2-3, is DTGVSQNPRHKITKRGQNVTFRCDPISEHNRLYWYRQTLGQGPEFLTYFQNEAQLEKSRLLSDRFSAERPKGSFSTLEIQRTEQGDSAMYLCAGGEPATDTQYFGPGTRLTVL.

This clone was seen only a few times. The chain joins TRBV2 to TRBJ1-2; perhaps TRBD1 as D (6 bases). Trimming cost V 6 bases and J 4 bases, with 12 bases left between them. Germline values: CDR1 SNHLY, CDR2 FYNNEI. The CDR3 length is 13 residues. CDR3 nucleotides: TGTGCCAGCAGGATGACAGGAGCCTATGGCTACACCTTC. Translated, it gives CASRMTGAYGYTF.

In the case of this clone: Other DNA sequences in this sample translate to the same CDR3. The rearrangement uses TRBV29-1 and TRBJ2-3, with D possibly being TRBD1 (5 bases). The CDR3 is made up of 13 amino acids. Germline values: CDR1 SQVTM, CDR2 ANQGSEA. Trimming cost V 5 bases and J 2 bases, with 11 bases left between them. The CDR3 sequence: CSVPLGVTDTQYF. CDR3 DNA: TGCAGCGTTCCGCTAGGGGTCACAGATACGCAGTATTTT.

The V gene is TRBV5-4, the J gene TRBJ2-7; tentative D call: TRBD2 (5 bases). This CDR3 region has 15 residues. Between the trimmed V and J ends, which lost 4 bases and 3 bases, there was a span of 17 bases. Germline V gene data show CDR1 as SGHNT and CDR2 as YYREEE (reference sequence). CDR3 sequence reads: CASSGGLSSVYEQYF. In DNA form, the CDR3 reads TGTGCCAGCAGCGGAGGATTGAGCAGTGTCTACGAGCAGTACTTC.

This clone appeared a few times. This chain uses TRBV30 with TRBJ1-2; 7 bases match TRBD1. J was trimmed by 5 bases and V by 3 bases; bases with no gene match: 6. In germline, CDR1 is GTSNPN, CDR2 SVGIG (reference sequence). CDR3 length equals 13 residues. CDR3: CAWRGPGGYGYTF. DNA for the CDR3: TGTGCCTGGAGGGGTCCAGGGGGATATGGCTACACCTTC.